This T cell receptor (beta chain) came from a study of blood T cell repertoires in COVID-19. Study at large: Acute and convalescent COVID-19 samples came from the United States, Italy and Spain. T cells, B-cell-depleted T cells, or PBMCs provided the cDNA or gDNA that served as material.

The V end was cut by 4 bases, the J end by 3 bases, with 19 bases between. Germline V lookup: CDR1 SGHRS, CDR2 YFSETQ. The CDR3 consists of 16 residues. Repertoires were generated with immunoSEQ multiplex PCR, while TCRdb's copy carries only in-frame clones and drops some. The sample yields about 310,000 clones, roughly 86% seen once. The clonotype comes from a man aged 70-80 years with acute or convalescent COVID-19. V is TRBV5-1 and J is TRBJ1-1; D might be TRBD1 (6 bases). The sample consisted of peripheral blood. CDR3 sequence: CASSLTGIRSDTEAFF. DNA for the CDR3: TGCGCCAGCAGCCTCACAGGGATCAGGTCGGACACTGAAGCTTTCTTT.